This record concerns one T cell receptor (beta chain) sequence. Its specificity is not known. This record belongs to a study of T cell responses to AZD1222 COVID-19 vaccine. Trimming shortened V by 5 bases and J by 5 bases, and 15 bases separated the two germline ends. Looked up from germline, CDR1 is MNHEY and CDR2 is SVGEGT. The CDR3 runs to 14 residues. Some clones are missing from TCRdb's copy, which holds only in-frame ones; the method was immunoSEQ multiplex PCR. The table lists approximately 140,000 clones, just over 90% of them singletons. Broader study findings: A mostly white British donor set with more females was recruited, and clonal diversity was possibly underestimated.

The chain carries TRBV6-2 or TRBV6-3 and TRBJ2-5; D is ambiguous. The clonotype was recovered from an adult in good health. This material consisted of peripheral blood, taken on day 0 of AZD1222 vaccination. The CDR3 bases are TGTGCCAGCAGTCCCCCGTTCCAATCGGAGACCCAGTACTTC. Translating gives CASSPPFQSETQYF.